What follows are 18 T cell receptor beta chains derived from one specimen sequenced in a study of T cell clonotyping in hematopoietic cell transplantation. TCRdb keeps only in-frame clones here, not all; method: immunoSEQ multiplex PCR. The table includes fewer than 7,000 clones, approximately 31% detected once. This specimen consisted of peripheral blood mononuclear cells, obtained 30 days after allogeneic stem cell transplant. The source is a female patient in her 50s who had an allogeneic stem cell transplant from an unrelated donor, so the T cells may come from the graft donor. Some clones in this sample may be carry-over from other donors' samples.

This chain joins TRBV30 and TRBJ1-2; 7 positions match TRBD1. Unmatched junction bases numbered 7, after V lost 0 bases and J lost 3 bases. This CDR3 spans 15 amino acids. Germline CDR1 and CDR2: GTSNPN and SVGIG (reference sequence). The CDR3: CAWSVHNRGYYGYTF. The DNA for the CDR3 is TGTGCCTGGAGTGTACATAACAGGGGCTACTATGGCTACACCTTC.

This clone was seen a few times. The chain employs TRBV4-3 and TRBJ2-7; 11 bases are a match to TRBD2. The CDR3 sequence is 14 residues long. With 1 base clipped from V and 12 bases from J, the junction kept 8 bases outside the gene matches. Germline-derived CDR1 and CDR2 are LGHNA and YSLEER. CDR3: CASSQGVSSGRPYF. CDR3 DNA sequence: TGCGCCAGCAGCCAAGGGGTTTCTAGCGGGAGGCCGTACTTC.

By proportion, this clone is medium-sized. The gene calls are TRBV25-1 and TRBJ1-1, with 8 bases matching TRBD1. The CDR3 covers 13 residues. The germline V gene encodes CDR1 MGHDK and CDR2 SYGVNS. Trimming cost V 6 bases and J 7 bases; bases outside gene matches: 7. The CDR3 DNA reads as TGTGCCAGCAGAGATCCACAGGGGGTTGAAGCTTTCTTT. Protein: CASRDPQGVEAFF.

The sample holds a few counts of this clone. In nucleotides, the CDR3 is TGTGCTTCGGGCGGAGAGACCCAGTACTTC. Amino acids: CASGGETQYF. This chain links TRBV19 with TRBJ2-5; D remains unclear. The germline gives CDR1 LNHDA, CDR2 SQIVND (reference sequence). The CDR3 covers 10 residues.

This rearrangement joins TRBV20-1 to TRBJ1-2; D call uncertain. The CDR3 runs 11 residues. Germline-derived CDR1 and CDR2 are DFQATT and SNEGSKA (reference sequence). With 6 bases removed from V and 4 bases from J, the gap between germline ends came to 9 bases. The CDR3 DNA is TGCAGTGCCGAGGCCCTCTATGGCTACACCTTC. Its translation is CSAEALYGYTF.

The chain has TRBV7-3 and TRBJ1-2, with D possibly matching TRBD1 (5 bases). The CDR3 loop spans 13 amino acids. Germline assignment: CDR1 SGHTA and CDR2 FQGTGA. V was pared by 1 base and J by 8 bases, with 11 bases between. The CDR3 is CASSLSAGQGYTF. CDR3 sequence (DNA): TGTGCCAGCAGCTTAAGTGCAGGACAAGGCTACACCTTC.

This clone has just one count. The rearrangement joins TRBV30 to TRBJ1-2; 10 nucleotides line up with TRBD1. The ends lost 0 bases at V and 8 bases at J; junction bases unmatched: 9. CDR1 is GTSNPN, CDR2 SVGIG, per germline (reference sequence). The CDR3 consists of 15 residues. As DNA, the CDR3 is TGTGCCTGGAGTGTACTAGGGACAGGGGTAGGGGGCTACACCTTC. Amino acids: CAWSVLGTGVGGYTF. Variable domain in full (rest from reference TRBV30 and TRBJ1-2): SQTIHQWPATLVQPVGSPLSLECTVEGTSNPNLYWYRQAAGRGLQLLFYSVGIGQISSEVPQNLSASRPQDRQFILSSKKLLLSDSGFYLCAWSVLGTGVGGYTFGSGTRLTVV.

The V call is TRBV6-5, the J call TRBJ1-2; the D gene is possibly TRBD1 (5 bases). With 4 bases removed from V and 2 bases from J, the gap between germline ends came to 11 bases. Germline CDR1 and CDR2: MNHEY and SVGAGI. There are 14 residues in the CDR3. The CDR3 region is CASSSGRANYGYTF. CDR3 DNA sequence: TGTGCCAGCAGTTCGGGACGGGCGAACTATGGCTACACCTTC.

The chain uses TRBV30 and TRBJ1-4, with D tentatively TRBD1 (5 bases). V was clipped by 4 bases and J by 7 bases, with 10 bases between them. The CDR3 length is 12 residues. Germline V gene lookup returns CDR1 GTSNPN and CDR2 SVGIG (reference sequence). CDR3 in DNA: TGTGCCTGGAAGGGGACCGGTGAAAAACTGTTTTTT. This codes for CAWKGTGEKLFF.

A few counts support this clone. The chain is built from TRBV29-1 and TRBJ1-2; no reliable D call. The CDR3 contains 12 residues. Germline V gene lookup returns CDR1 SQVTM and CDR2 ANQGSEA. V lost 3 bases to trimming and J lost 2 bases, with 7 bases between them. Here the CDR3 DNA reads TGCAGCGTTGAGGAAGGGAACTATGGCTACACCTTC. Protein sequence: CSVEEGNYGYTF.

This clone has only a few counts. V usage is TRBV30 and J usage is TRBJ1-2; possibly TRBD1 for D (5 bases). V dropped 4 bases and J dropped 0 bases, with 12 bases sitting between them. Germline lookup yields CDR1 GTSNPN and CDR2 SVGIG (reference sequence). The CDR3 spans 14 residues. CDR3 amino acids: CAWIGTGPNYGYTF. The DNA of the CDR3 is TGTGCCTGGATCGGGACCGGTCCTAACTATGGCTACACCTTC.

This chain uses TRBV30 with TRBJ2-1; tentatively, D is TRBD1 or TRBD2 (6 bases each). This CDR3 is 13 amino acids long. Germline-derived CDR1 and CDR2 are GTSNPN and SVGIG (reference sequence). The V end lost 3 bases, the J end lost 5 bases, and 11 bases lay between the germline ends. In DNA, the CDR3 is TGTGCCTGGAGCCGGGGGCCCAACAATGAGCAGTTCTTC. Its protein is CAWSRGPNNEQFF.

The genes are TRBV30 and TRBJ1-2, with 7 bases aligning to TRBD1. The CDR3 runs to 17 residues. V lost 8 bases and J lost 1; bases outside the gene matches: 19. Per germline, CDR1 GTSNPN and CDR2 SVGIG (reference sequence). CDR3 region: CAQNRDSGPGVNYGYTF. The CDR3 DNA is TGTGCCCAGAACCGGGACAGCGGTCCTGGGGTTAACTATGGCTACACCTTC.

A few counts support this clone. This chain connects TRBV30 to TRBJ1-2; D ambiguous. The CDR3 runs 12 residues. Per the germline V gene, CDR1 is GTSNPN and CDR2 is SVGIG (reference sequence). V dropped 4 bases and J dropped 8 bases, with 14 bases sitting between them. CDR3 sequence (DNA): TGTGCCTGGACTCCGGGCTCATGGGGCTACACCTTC. Amino acid sequence: CAWTPGSWGYTF.

This clone was picked up one time. The chain employs TRBV30 and TRBJ2-3; 7 bases fit TRBD1. CDR1 is GTSNPN, CDR2 SVGIG, per germline (reference sequence). The CDR3 totals 16 residues. V shed 0 bases, J shed 0 bases, and the junction held 6 bases outside the gene matches. The CDR3 sequence: CAWSVRGPRSTDTQYF. CDR3 nucleotide sequence: TGTGCCTGGAGTGTAAGGGGGCCGCGGAGCACAGATACGCAGTATTTT.

V and J are TRBV11-1 and TRBJ1-2; D gene ambiguous. Trimming stripped 3 bases from V and 3 bases from J, with 8 bases between. Germline CDR1 is SGHAT and CDR2 is FQDESV (reference sequence). This CDR3 has 13 amino acids. The CDR3 here is CASSFPDHYGYTF. Here the CDR3 DNA reads TGTGCCAGCAGCTTCCCCGACCACTATGGCTACACCTTC.

There are a few counts of this clone. The rearrangement joins TRBV10-3 to TRBJ2-3; 7 positions agree with TRBD2. The germline CDR1 and CDR2 sequences are ENHRY and SYGVKD. The J segment lost 4 bases and the V segment lost 0 bases, leaving 4 bases of the junction unmatched. The CDR3 consists of 15 residues. CDR3 nucleotides: TGTGCCATCAGTGAGTCGGAGGCGGGAGCAGATACGCAGTATTTT. Translated: CAISESEAGADTQYF.

This clone was picked up a small number of times. V usage is TRBV27 and J usage is TRBJ1-3, with D tentatively TRBD1 (6 bases). Trimming removed 7 bases at V and 4 bases at J, with 17 bases between. In germline, CDR1 is MNHEY, CDR2 SMNVEV (reference sequence). This CDR3 region has 15 residues. This CDR3 reads CASKQTGLLGNTIYF. In nucleotides, the CDR3 is TGTGCCAGCAAACAAACAGGGTTGCTCGGAAACACCATATATTTT.